Sequencing of this TCR beta chain was carried out in a study of cytomegalovirus exposure and HLA in healthy donors. Regarding the study as a whole: Among CMV-associated TCR beta chains, most appeared HLA-restricted in a later analysis.

PCR amplification relied on 60 Vbeta primers (plus 13 Jbeta primers). The method was immunoSEQ multiplex PCR; TCRdb's version includes in-frame clones alone and lacks a portion of them. The data show over 110,000 clones, approximately 80% seen once. V was pared by 5 bases and J by 3 bases, with 6 bases of the junction left unmatched. The CDR3 runs 15 residues. In germline, CDR1 is MNHNY, CDR2 SVGAGI (reference sequence). Points on this clone: Its antigen remains unidentified.

The specimen sequenced was PBMCs. The sequence came from a woman aged 40 to 55 in good health and CMV-seropositive. The chain carries TRBV6-6 and TRBJ2-7, with TRBD1 matching 11 bases. CDR3 sequence (DNA): TGTGCCAGCAGTCACCCGGGACAGGGGGTCTACGAGCAGTACTTC. Translating it yields CASSHPGQGVYEQYF.